The T cell receptor (beta chain) under discussion was sequenced for a study of cytomegalovirus exposure and HLA in healthy donors. Study details: Early on, a data release was issued that held some 85 million unique TCRs from HLA-typed donors. Whole-study results and caveats: Association of 16,951 TCR beta sequences with HLA alleles was found at 0.05 false discovery rate in a later analysis. Among TCR beta chains of equal frequency, HLA-associated ones were more clonally expanded in a later analysis.

As to this clone: Its antigen is currently unknown.

PCR was performed using 60 Vbeta and 13 Jbeta primers. TCRdb keeps only in-frame clones here, not all; method: immunoSEQ multiplex PCR. The repertoire table contains approximately 190,000 clones. The ends lost 0 bases at V and 4 bases at J; junction bases unmatched: 7. The germline V gene has CDR1 SGHRS and CDR2 YFSETQ. The CDR3 consists of 17 residues. The sample was PBMCs. The clonotype was recovered from a boy aged 5-17 years in good health and CMV-seronegative. This chain connects TRBV5-1 to TRBJ2-3; TRBD1 matches 11 bases. For the CDR3, the DNA is TGCGCCAGCAGCTTGGTTAGGACAGGGGGCAACGCAGATACGCAGTATTTT. Its protein is CASSLVRTGGNADTQYF.